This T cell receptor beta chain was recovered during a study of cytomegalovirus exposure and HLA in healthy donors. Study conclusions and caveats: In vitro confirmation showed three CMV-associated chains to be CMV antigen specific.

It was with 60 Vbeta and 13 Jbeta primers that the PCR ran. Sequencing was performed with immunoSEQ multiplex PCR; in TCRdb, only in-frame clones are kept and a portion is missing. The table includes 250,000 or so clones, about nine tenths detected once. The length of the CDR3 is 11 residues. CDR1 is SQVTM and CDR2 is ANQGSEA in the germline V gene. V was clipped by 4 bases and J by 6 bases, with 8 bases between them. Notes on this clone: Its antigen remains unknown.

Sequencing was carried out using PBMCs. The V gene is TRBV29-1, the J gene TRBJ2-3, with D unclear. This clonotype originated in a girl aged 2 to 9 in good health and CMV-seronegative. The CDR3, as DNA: TGCAGCGTTGTTCCCACTGATACGCAGTATTTT. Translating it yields CSVVPTDTQYF.